This section outlines one T cell receptor (beta chain) sequence together with its context. Its cognate antigen is unknown. This CDR3 comprises 14 residues. Germline loops: CDR1 SNHLY, CDR2 FYNNEI. The V end was cut by 3 bases, the J end by 8 bases, with 16 bases between. This sample was included in a study of cytomegalovirus exposure and HLA in healthy donors. For the study at large: As released early, the data held 75 million to 90 million unique TCRs from HLA-typed donors.

The study's findings and limits: CMV serostatus stood as the only immune exposure information on hand. A missense variant in DCLRE1C was later tied to TCR beta V- and J-gene trimming.

It was with 60 Vbeta and 13 Jbeta primers that the PCR ran. The data were produced by immunoSEQ multiplex PCR, yet TCRdb's version contains in-frame clones alone and is incomplete. The table records 140,000 to 150,000 clones, 75% to 85% of them present only once. Sequenced input: PBMCs. This sequence originates from a man in his forties or fifties in good health and CMV-seronegative. V is TRBV2 and J is TRBJ1-2; tentatively, D is TRBD1 (6 bases). In nucleotides, the CDR3 is TGTGCCAGCAGTGACCAGGGGAGGGTTAAGGGCTACACCTTC. This encodes CASSDQGRVKGYTF.